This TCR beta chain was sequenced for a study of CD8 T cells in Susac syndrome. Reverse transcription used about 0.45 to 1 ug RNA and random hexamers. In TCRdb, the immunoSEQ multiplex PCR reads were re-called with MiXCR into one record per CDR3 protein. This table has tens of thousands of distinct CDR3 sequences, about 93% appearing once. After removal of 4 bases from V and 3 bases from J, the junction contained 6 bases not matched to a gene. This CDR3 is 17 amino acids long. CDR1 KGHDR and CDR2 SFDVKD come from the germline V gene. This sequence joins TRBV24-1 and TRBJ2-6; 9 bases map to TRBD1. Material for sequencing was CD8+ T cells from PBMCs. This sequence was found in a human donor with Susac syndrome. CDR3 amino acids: CATSEGQGLLGANVLTF. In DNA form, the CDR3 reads TGTGCCACCAGTGAAGGACAGGGGTTACTTGGGGCCAACGTCCTGACTTTC.